The T cell receptor (beta chain) described here comes from a study of blood T cell repertoires in COVID-19. V dropped 3 bases and J dropped 1 base, with 4 bases sitting between them. The germline V gene encodes CDR1 DFQATT and CDR2 SNEGSKA (reference sequence). This CDR3 is 12 amino acids long. The assay was immunoSEQ multiplex PCR, and TCRdb's table has in-frame clones only and misses some. The table has about 140,000 clones, about 82% seen once; the top ten hold roughly 2.9%. The rearrangement joins TRBV20-1 to TRBJ1-5; the D is unclear. The origin of this receptor is a middle-aged man with acute or convalescent COVID-19. Sequencing input: peripheral blood. The DNA of the CDR3 is TGCAGTGCTAGTAGCAGCAATCAGCCCCAGCATTTT. It translates to CSASSSNQPQHF.